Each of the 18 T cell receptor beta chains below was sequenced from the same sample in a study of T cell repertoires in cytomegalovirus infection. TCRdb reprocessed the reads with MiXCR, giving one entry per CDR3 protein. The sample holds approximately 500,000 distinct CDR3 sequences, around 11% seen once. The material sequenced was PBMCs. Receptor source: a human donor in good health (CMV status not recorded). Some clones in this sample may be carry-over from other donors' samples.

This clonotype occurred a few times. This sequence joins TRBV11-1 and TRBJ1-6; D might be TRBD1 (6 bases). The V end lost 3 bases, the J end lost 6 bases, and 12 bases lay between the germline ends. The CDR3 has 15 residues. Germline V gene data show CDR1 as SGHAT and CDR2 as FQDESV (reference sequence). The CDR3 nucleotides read TGTGCCAGCAGCTTGAGGACAGCATTTAATTCACCCCTCCACTTT. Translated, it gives CASSLRTAFNSPLHF.

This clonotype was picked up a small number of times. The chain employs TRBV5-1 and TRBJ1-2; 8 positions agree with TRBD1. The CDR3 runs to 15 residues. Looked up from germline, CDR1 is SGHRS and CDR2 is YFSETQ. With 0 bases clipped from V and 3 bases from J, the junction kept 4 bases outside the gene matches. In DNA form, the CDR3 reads TGCGCCAGCAGCTTGGAAGGACAGGGCTACTATGGCTACACCTTC. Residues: CASSLEGQGYYGYTF.

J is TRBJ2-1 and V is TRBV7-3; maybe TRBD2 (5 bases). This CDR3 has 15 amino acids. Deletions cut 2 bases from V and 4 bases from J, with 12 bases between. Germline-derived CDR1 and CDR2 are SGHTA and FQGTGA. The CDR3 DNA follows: TGTGCCAGCAGCTTAGTAGAGTCGGGGTACAATGAGCAGTTCTTC. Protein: CASSLVESGYNEQFF. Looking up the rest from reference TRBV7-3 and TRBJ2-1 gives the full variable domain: GAGVSQTPSNKVTEKGKYVELRCDPISGHTALYWYRQSLGQGPEFLIYFQGTGAADDSGLPNDRFFAVRPEGSVSTLKIQRTERGDSAVYLCASSLVESGYNEQFFGPGTRLTVL.

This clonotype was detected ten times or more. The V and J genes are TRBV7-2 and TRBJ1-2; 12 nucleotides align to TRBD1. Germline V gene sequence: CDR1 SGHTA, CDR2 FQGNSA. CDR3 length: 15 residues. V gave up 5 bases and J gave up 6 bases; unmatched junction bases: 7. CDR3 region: CASSLGDRGLNGYTF. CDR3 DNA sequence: TGTGCCAGCAGCCTAGGGGACAGGGGGCTTAATGGCTACACCTTC.

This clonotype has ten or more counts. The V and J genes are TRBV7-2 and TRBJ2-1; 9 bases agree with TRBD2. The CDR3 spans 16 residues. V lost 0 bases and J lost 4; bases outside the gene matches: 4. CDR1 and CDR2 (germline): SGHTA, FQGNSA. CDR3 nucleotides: TGTGCCAGCAGCTTAGCGCCGCTAGCGGGGTACAATGAGCAGTTCTTC. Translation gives CASSLAPLAGYNEQFF.

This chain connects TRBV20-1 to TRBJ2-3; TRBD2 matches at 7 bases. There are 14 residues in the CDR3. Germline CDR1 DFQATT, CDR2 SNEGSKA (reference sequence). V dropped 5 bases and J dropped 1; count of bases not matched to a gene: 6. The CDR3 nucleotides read TGCAGTGCTTTCGCGGGAGAAGGCACAGATACGCAGTATTTT. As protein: CSAFAGEGTDTQYF.

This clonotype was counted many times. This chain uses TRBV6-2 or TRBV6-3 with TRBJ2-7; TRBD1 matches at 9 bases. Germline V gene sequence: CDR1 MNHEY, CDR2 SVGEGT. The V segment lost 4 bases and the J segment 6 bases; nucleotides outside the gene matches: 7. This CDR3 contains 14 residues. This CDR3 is CASSSRQGVREQYF. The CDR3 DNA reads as TGTGCCAGCAGTTCGCGACAGGGGGTTCGCGAGCAGTACTTC.

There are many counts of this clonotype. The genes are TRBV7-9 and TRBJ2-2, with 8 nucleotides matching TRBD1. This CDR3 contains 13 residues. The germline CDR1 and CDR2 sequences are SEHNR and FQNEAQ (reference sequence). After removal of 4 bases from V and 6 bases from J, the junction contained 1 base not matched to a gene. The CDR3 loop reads CASSSTGAGELFF. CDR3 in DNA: TGTGCCAGCAGCTCGACAGGGGCCGGGGAGCTGTTTTTT.

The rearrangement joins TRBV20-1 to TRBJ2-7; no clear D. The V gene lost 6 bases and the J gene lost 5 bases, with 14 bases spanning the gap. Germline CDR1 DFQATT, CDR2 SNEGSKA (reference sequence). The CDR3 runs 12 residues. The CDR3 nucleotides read TGCAGTGCCCTTGAGTCAAGGGACGAGCAGTACTTC. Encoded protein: CSALESRDEQYF.

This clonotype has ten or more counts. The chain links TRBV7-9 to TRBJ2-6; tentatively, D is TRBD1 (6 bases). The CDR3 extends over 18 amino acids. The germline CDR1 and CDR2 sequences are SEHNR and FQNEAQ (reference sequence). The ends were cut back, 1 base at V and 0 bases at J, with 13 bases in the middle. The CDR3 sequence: CASSLEGVVPSGANVLTF. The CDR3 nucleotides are TGTGCCAGCAGCTTAGAGGGGGTGGTTCCCTCTGGGGCCAACGTCCTGACTTTC.

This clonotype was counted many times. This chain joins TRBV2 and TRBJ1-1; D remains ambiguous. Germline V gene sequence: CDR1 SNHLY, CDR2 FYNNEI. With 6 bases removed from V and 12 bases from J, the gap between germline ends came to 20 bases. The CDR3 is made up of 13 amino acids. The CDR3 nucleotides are TGTGCCAGCAGGAACATTGCTATGGGGTCTTCTTTCTTT. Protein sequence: CASRNIAMGSSFF.

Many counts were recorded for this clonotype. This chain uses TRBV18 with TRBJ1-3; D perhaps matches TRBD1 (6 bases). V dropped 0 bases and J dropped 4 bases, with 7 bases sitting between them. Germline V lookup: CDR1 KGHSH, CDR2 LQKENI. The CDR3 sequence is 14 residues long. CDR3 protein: CASSPPTGGNTIYF. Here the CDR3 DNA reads TGTGCCAGCTCACCACCGACAGGAGGAAACACCATATATTTT.

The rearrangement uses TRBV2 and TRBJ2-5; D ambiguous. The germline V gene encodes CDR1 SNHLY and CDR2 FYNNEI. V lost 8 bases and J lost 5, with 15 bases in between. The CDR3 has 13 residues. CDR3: CASAAGWWETQYF. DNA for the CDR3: TGTGCCAGCGCCGCCGGGTGGTGGGAGACCCAGTACTTC.

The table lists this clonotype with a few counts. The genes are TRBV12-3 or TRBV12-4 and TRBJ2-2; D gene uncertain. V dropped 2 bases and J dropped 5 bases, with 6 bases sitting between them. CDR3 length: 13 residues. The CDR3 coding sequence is TGTGCCAGCAGTTTAAAGCGTACCGGGGAGCTGTTTTTT. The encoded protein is CASSLKRTGELFF.

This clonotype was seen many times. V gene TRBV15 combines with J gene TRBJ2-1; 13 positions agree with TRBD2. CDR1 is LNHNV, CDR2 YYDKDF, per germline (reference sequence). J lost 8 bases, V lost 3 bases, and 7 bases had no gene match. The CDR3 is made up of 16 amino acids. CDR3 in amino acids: CATSRGLAGKGDEQFF. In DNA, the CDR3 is TGTGCCACCAGCAGGGGACTAGCGGGGAAAGGCGATGAGCAGTTCTTC.

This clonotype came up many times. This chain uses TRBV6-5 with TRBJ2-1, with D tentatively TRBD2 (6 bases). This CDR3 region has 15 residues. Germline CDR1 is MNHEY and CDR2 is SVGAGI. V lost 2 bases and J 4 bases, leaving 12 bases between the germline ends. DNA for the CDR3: TGTGCCAGCAGTTACAAGCGGGCCCTGTACAATGAGCAGTTCTTC. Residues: CASSYKRALYNEQFF.

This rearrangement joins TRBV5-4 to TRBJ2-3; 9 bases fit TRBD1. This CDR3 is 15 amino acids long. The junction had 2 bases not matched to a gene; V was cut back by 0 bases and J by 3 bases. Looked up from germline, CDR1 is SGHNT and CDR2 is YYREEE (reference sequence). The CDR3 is CASSLAGTGTDTQYF. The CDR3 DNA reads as TGTGCCAGCAGCTTGGCCGGGACAGGGACAGATACGCAGTATTTT.

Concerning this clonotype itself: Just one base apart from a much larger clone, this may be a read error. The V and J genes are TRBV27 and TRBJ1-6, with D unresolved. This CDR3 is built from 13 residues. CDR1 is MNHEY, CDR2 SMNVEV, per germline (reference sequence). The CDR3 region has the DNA TGTGCCACCAGTGGCCAGCGTAATTCACCCCTCCACTTT. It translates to CATSGQRNSPLHF.